This paragraph covers one T cell receptor (beta chain) sequence. V gave up 4 bases and J gave up 5 bases, with 5 bases separating them. CDR1 and CDR2 from the germline V gene are MGHDK and SYGVNS. This CDR3 has 11 amino acids. cDNA reverse transcribed from extracted RNA served as the sequencing template. Measured with immunoSEQ multiplex PCR; TCRdb has only the in-frame clones, and not every one. The sample shows 80,000 to 100,000 clones, 44% of them seen only once. As for treatment: oral pan-JAK inhibitor, 5-10 mg twice daily. This entry comes from a study of CD8+ T cells in alopecia areata. The V gene is TRBV25-1, the J gene TRBJ1-1; D gene uncertain. This clonotype originated in a human donor with alopecia areata. Here the sequenced sample was CD8+ T cells sorted from blood, taken at week 24, from a patient treated with tofacitinib. The CDR3 sequence is CASSVNTEAFF. Here the CDR3 DNA reads TGTGCCAGCAGTGTCAATACTGAAGCTTTCTTT.